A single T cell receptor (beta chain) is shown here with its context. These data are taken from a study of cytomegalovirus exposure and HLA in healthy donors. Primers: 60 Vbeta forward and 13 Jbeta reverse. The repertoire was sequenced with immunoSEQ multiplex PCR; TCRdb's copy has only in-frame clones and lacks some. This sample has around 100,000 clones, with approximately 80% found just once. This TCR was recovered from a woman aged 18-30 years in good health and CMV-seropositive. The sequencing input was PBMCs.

CDR3 loop: CASSASSGTSYEQYF. DNA for the CDR3: TGTGCCAGCAGCGCTTCTAGCGGGACCTCCTACGAGCAGTACTTC. This chain joins TRBV9 and TRBJ2-7, with 9 bases aligning to TRBD2. Losses at the gene ends were 3 bases for V and 0 bases for J; bases not matched to a gene: 4. The CDR3 covers 15 residues. Germline V gene sequence: CDR1 SGDLS, CDR2 YYNGEE.